The 28 T cell receptor beta chains below come from one sample, sequenced in a study of blood T cell repertoires in COVID-19. TCRdb's table, derived via immunoSEQ multiplex PCR, lists solely in-frame clones and lacks some. The sample holds 180,000 or so clones; approximately 83% are singletons and the top ten take 13%. The sequencing input was PBMCs or T cells enriched from blood (not recorded which). Every receptor here comes from a woman aged 60-75 years who had recovered from COVID-19.

This clone has only one observation. The CDR3 region is CASSFSTSGTGGGYGYTF. The CDR3, as DNA: TGTGCCAGCAGCTTTTCCACCTCCGGGACAGGGGGCGGCTATGGCTACACCTTC. J is TRBJ1-2 and V is TRBV13; 12 bases align to TRBD1. The CDR3 has 18 residues. Looked up from germline, CDR1 is PRHDT and CDR2 is FYEKMQ (reference sequence). V gave up 3 bases and J gave up 4 bases; unmatched junction bases: 12.

The chain employs TRBV7-3 and TRBJ2-2; 8 positions agree with TRBD2. The CDR3 covers 17 residues. With V trimmed by 5 bases and J by 0 bases, 8 bases remained unmatched. CDR1 and CDR2 (germline): SGHTA, FQGTGA. The CDR3 DNA reads TGTGCCAGCAGCCCCATCGGGGGGGTCGCGAACACCGGGGAGCTGTTTTTT. Translated: CASSPIGGVANTGELFF.

The chain joins TRBV12-3 or TRBV12-4 to TRBJ2-3, with TRBD2 identical over 11 bases. The CDR3 is made up of 13 amino acids. The J segment lost 5 bases and the V segment lost 7 bases, leaving 2 bases of the junction unmatched. CDR3 protein: CASTTSGGDTQYF. The CDR3 DNA reads TGTGCCAGCACAACTAGCGGGGGAGATACGCAGTATTTT.

This clone showed up just a few times. The chain links TRBV25-1 to TRBJ2-1; D uncertain. The germline CDR1 and CDR2 sequences are MGHDK and SYGVNS. CDR3 size: 11 residues. The ends were cut back, 8 bases at V and 5 bases at J, with 7 bases in the middle. The DNA for the CDR3 is TGTGCCAGCCGGAGAGACAATGAGCAGTTCTTC. This translates into CASRRDNEQFF.

The chain links TRBV5-1 to TRBJ2-1; the D gene is possibly TRBD1 (5 bases). Trimming stripped 4 bases from V and 0 bases from J, with 14 bases between. The CDR3 totals 16 residues. The V gene's germline CDR1 is SGHRS and CDR2 YFSETQ. The CDR3 reads CASSPRQISSYNEQFF. In DNA form, the CDR3 reads TGCGCCAGCAGCCCTCGACAGATTAGCTCCTACAATGAGCAGTTCTTC.

This sequence joins TRBV5-6 and TRBJ2-7; TRBD1 matches 8 bases. V shed 4 bases and J 0 bases; nucleotides not matched to a gene: 12. The CDR3 is 17 residues long. Germline V gene data show CDR1 as SGHDT and CDR2 as YYEEEE. In nucleotides, the CDR3 is TGTGCCAGCAGCCTCTTCAGACAGGGGTCACACTCCTACGAGCAGTACTTC. Its protein is CASSLFRQGSHSYEQYF.

The gene calls are TRBV28 and TRBJ1-1; D uncertain. V lost 1 base and J lost 2, with 11 bases in between. CDR3 length equals 15 residues. Germline CDR1 MDHEN, CDR2 SYDVKM. CDR3 region: CASSLSLTTNTEAFF. CDR3 nucleotides: TGTGCCAGCAGTTTATCCCTCACCACTAACACTGAAGCTTTCTTT.

This clone was observed once. The chain links TRBV5-1 to TRBJ1-2; possible D gene TRBD1, 6 bases. CDR1 is SGHRS and CDR2 is YFSETQ in the germline V gene. The CDR3 has 14 residues. Trimming shortened V by 3 bases and J by 4 bases, and 13 bases separated the two germline ends. The CDR3, as DNA: TGCGCCAGCAGCTCGTCGGACAGCTCCTATGGCTACACCTTC. It is translated as CASSSSDSSYGYTF.

This chain uses TRBV6-5 with TRBJ1-2, with a weak D call TRBD1 (6 bases). V lost 9 bases and J lost 7, with 12 bases in between. The CDR3 covers 11 residues. Germline V CDR1 and CDR2: MNHEY, SVGAGI. The chain's CDR3 is CASTGMGGYTF. CDR3 DNA sequence: TGTGCCAGTACAGGGATGGGTGGCTACACCTTC.

The chain couples TRBV19 to TRBJ1-5; the match to TRBD1 covers 7 bases. CDR1 is LNHDA, CDR2 SQIVND, per germline (reference sequence). V shed 5 bases and J 7 bases; nucleotides not matched to a gene: 11. This CDR3 spans 15 amino acids. The CDR3 DNA reads TGTGCCAGTAGTTCTCAGACAGGGATAGACCAGCCCCAGCATTTT. Translating it yields CASSSQTGIDQPQHF.

This clone was counted a single time. This chain connects TRBV7-9 to TRBJ2-7; TRBD1 agrees at 8 bases. After removal of 2 bases from V and 6 bases from J, the junction contained 9 bases not matched to a gene. Germline V CDR1 and CDR2: SEHNR, FQNEAQ (reference sequence). There are 15 residues in the CDR3. The CDR3 spells CASSLSRTGTGEQYF. The CDR3 coding sequence is TGTGCCAGCAGCTTATCCCGGACAGGGACTGGCGAGCAGTACTTC. The entire variable domain, with the rest obtained from reference TRBV7-9 and TRBJ2-7, is as follows: DTGVSQNPRHKITKRGQNVTFRCDPISEHNRLYWYRQTLGQGPEFLTYFQNEAQLEKSRLLSDRFSAERPKGSFSTLEIQRTEQGDSAMYLCASSLSRTGTGEQYFGPGTRLTVT.

About this clone itself: One end of the junction is discordant with germline, which a read error may explain. The chain uses TRBV6-6 and TRBJ1-2; D possibly corresponds to TRBD1 (5 bases). The germline V gene encodes CDR1 MNHNY and CDR2 SVGAGI (reference sequence). This CDR3 has 13 residues. CDR3 in DNA: TGTGCCAGCAGTTACTCGCAGGGTCTTGCTATCGCCTTC. Protein product: CASSYSQGLAIAF.

The chain has TRBV28 and TRBJ1-2; 8 nucleotides agree with TRBD1. Unmatched junction bases numbered 7, after V lost 6 bases and J lost 4 bases. CDR1 is MDHEN and CDR2 is SYDVKM in the germline V gene. The length of the CDR3 is 14 residues. The CDR3 here is CASRPTGGIYGYTF. Written as DNA, the CDR3 is TGTGCCAGCAGGCCTACAGGGGGTATCTATGGCTACACCTTC.

V and J are TRBV27 and TRBJ2-2; TRBD1 aligns across 7 bases. Germline V gene lookup returns CDR1 MNHEY and CDR2 SMNVEV (reference sequence). The CDR3 runs 15 residues. V trimming: 5 bases; J trimming: 1 base; junction bases outside the gene matches: 4. The CDR3 DNA follows: TGTGCCAGCAGTCGGGGACAGCTGAACACCGGGGAGCTGTTTTTT. It translates to CASSRGQLNTGELFF.

This chain uses TRBV30 with TRBJ1-3; D is uncertain. Germline CDR1 and CDR2: GTSNPN and SVGIG (reference sequence). This CDR3 has 16 residues. The V end lost 3 bases, the J end lost 7 bases, and 22 bases lay between the germline ends. CDR3 loop: CAWSRPRAGYINTIYF. The CDR3 DNA reads as TGTGCCTGGAGCCGCCCCCGTGCGGGGTACATTAACACCATATATTTT.

V gene TRBV3-1 (or the pseudogene TRBV3-2) combines with J gene TRBJ1-6; 8 bases line up with TRBD1. Germline CDR1 reads LGHDT; CDR2 reads YNNKEL (reference sequence). CDR3 length: 15 amino acids. The V segment lost 8 bases and the J segment 6 bases; nucleotides outside the gene matches: 9. The CDR3 nucleotides are TGTGCCAGCGCCGGACAGGGATCGGGTAATTCACCCCTCCACTTT. Residues: CASAGQGSGNSPLHF.

In its sample, this clone was seen a few times. V is TRBV19 and J is TRBJ2-6; the D is unclear. Germline CDR1 and CDR2: LNHDA and SQIVND (reference sequence). Deletions cut 6 bases from V and 2 bases from J, with 17 bases between. The CDR3 is 17 residues long. The CDR3 is CASSPLTGFPGANVLTF. The CDR3 nucleotides are TGTGCCAGTAGCCCCCTCACTGGTTTCCCTGGGGCCAACGTCCTGACTTTC.

The J gene is TRBJ2-1, the V gene TRBV24-1, with 7 bases identical to TRBD1. The germline CDR1 and CDR2 sequences are KGHDR and SFDVKD. This CDR3 contains 15 residues. V shed 2 bases, J shed 5 bases, and the junction held 5 bases outside the gene matches. The CDR3 DNA reads TGTGCCACCAGTGATTCATCAGGGGGTAACAATGAGCAGTTCTTC. Residues: CATSDSSGGNNEQFF.

This chain joins TRBV9 and TRBJ1-1; no clear D gene. V dropped 1 base and J dropped 3 bases, with 13 bases sitting between them. The CDR3 has 15 residues. Germline CDR1 and CDR2: SGDLS and YYNGEE. CDR3 region: CASSVWTSGDTEAFF. DNA of the CDR3: TGTGCCAGCAGCGTATGGACTTCTGGGGACACTGAAGCTTTCTTT.

The V gene is TRBV6-5, the J gene TRBJ1-6; 8 bases are shared with TRBD1. Germline V CDR1 and CDR2: MNHEY, SVGAGI. This CDR3 comprises 13 residues. V lost 6 bases, J lost 7 bases, and 2 bases stayed unmatched. CDR3 sequence: CASRRQGNSPLHF. CDR3 DNA: TGTGCCAGCAGAAGACAGGGGAATTCACCCCTCCACTTT.

This clone occurred a few times. The chain joins TRBV3-1 (or the pseudogene TRBV3-2) to TRBJ1-1; D gene uncertain. This CDR3 has 14 residues. Trimming removed 0 bases at V and 1 base at J, with 6 bases between. CDR1 is LGHDT, CDR2 YNNKEL, per germline (reference sequence). The CDR3 DNA reads TGTGCCAGCAGCCAAGATCCAGGGAACACTGAAGCTTTCTTT. Translation gives CASSQDPGNTEAFF.

The genes are TRBV19 and TRBJ1-2; the match to TRBD1 covers 7 bases. Germline V gives CDR1 LNHDA, CDR2 SQIVND (reference sequence). The V and J ends lost 4 bases and 2 bases, in that order; junction bases with no gene match: 7. This CDR3 is 15 amino acids long. The CDR3 DNA reads TGTGCCAGTAGTACCGGGACAGCCACAAACTATGGCTACACCTTC. Its translation: CASSTGTATNYGYTF. Supplemented by reference TRBV19 and TRBJ1-2, the full variable domain reads DGGITQSPKYLFRKEGQNVTLSCEQNLNHDAMYWYRQDPGQGLRLIYYSQIVNDFQKGDIAEGYSVSREKKESFPLTVTSAQKNPTAFYLCASSTGTATNYGYTFGSGTRLTVV.

The chain recombines TRBV5-4 with TRBJ2-3; 10 nucleotides match TRBD1. CDR1 and CDR2 (germline): SGHNT, YYREEE (reference sequence). The CDR3 runs to 16 residues. With 5 bases clipped from V and 6 bases from J, the junction kept 12 bases outside the gene matches. CDR3 region: CASSYYRDRGRDTQYF. CDR3 nucleotides: TGTGCCAGCAGTTACTACCGGGACAGGGGTAGGGATACGCAGTATTTT.

This chain uses TRBV9 with TRBJ2-1; 7 nucleotides agree with TRBD2. There are 15 residues in the CDR3. Trimming took 2 bases from V and 2 from J; bases not matched to a gene: 4. CDR1 and CDR2 from the germline V gene are SGDLS and YYNGEE. The DNA for the CDR3 is TGTGCCAGCAGCGTCCGACTAGCACCCTACAATGAGCAGTTCTTC. Encoded protein: CASSVRLAPYNEQFF.

The genes are TRBV7-2 and TRBJ2-2; D is ambiguous. The CDR3 extends over 14 amino acids. CDR1 SGHTA and CDR2 FQGNSA come from the germline V gene. V dropped 5 bases and J dropped 6 bases, with 13 bases sitting between them. This CDR3 is CASSAQSSSGELFF. The CDR3 coding sequence is TGTGCCAGCAGCGCACAAAGTAGCTCCGGGGAGCTGTTTTTT.

The V gene is TRBV2, the J gene TRBJ1-4; TRBD1 is a possible D gene (5 bases). This CDR3 is 13 amino acids long. V lost 8 bases and J lost 8, with 15 bases in between. CDR1 SNHLY and CDR2 FYNNEI come from the germline V gene. The DNA of the CDR3 is TGTGCCAGCTGCGTGGGGGAGGACGAAAAACTGTTTTTT. Protein product: CASCVGEDEKLFF.

J is TRBJ1-4 and V is TRBV15, with D tentatively TRBD1 (5 bases). The V end lost 5 bases, the J end lost 9 bases, and 19 bases lay between the germline ends. The V gene's germline CDR1 is LNHNV and CDR2 YYDKDF (reference sequence). The CDR3 extends over 15 amino acids. CDR3 loop: CATSAIVAGRKKLFF. For the CDR3, the DNA is TGTGCCACCAGCGCGATCGTGGCGGGGCGAAAAAAACTGTTTTTT.

CDR3 sequence: CASLSTVTEAFF. The CDR3 nucleotides read TGTGCCAGCCTCTCGACAGTCACTGAAGCTTTCTTT. The chain is built from TRBV19 and TRBJ1-1; D possibly corresponds to TRBD1 (5 bases). The germline V and J ends were trimmed by 9 bases and 4 bases, with 12 bases remaining between them. The CDR3 spans 12 residues. Germline V lookup: CDR1 LNHDA, CDR2 SQIVND (reference sequence). Combining the CDR3 with reference TRBV19 and TRBJ1-1 gives the whole variable domain DGGITQSPKYLFRKEGQNVTLSCEQNLNHDAMYWYRQDPGQGLRLIYYSQIVNDFQKGDIAEGYSVSREKKESFPLTVTSAQKNPTAFYLCASLSTVTEAFFGQGTRLTVV.